The present T cell receptor (beta chain) was sequenced within a study of blood T cells in healthy people across ages. J lost 0 bases, V lost 9 bases, and 5 bases had no gene match. CDR3 length: 15 residues. Germline V gives CDR1 LNHNV, CDR2 YYDKDF (reference sequence). With a J-beta primer mix and a sample-barcoded 5' primer, a second PCR ran about 7 to 11 cycles. MiXCR, run by TCRdb on the 5' RACE reads, gives a single entry per CDR3 protein. The repertoire consists of around 800,000 distinct CDR3 sequences, with about 47% occurring once and the leading ten covering over 15%. The sample holds a few counts of this clonotype.

This chain joins TRBV15 and TRBJ2-1; TRBD2 matches at 10 bases. The sequence came from an elderly man in good health. Sequencing input: blood. The CDR3 is CATNLAGVSYNEQFF. In DNA, the CDR3 is TGTGCCACAAACCTAGCGGGAGTCTCCTACAATGAGCAGTTCTTC.